The sequence of this T cell receptor beta chain was determined in a study of lymphopenia after photon versus proton radiotherapy (dated by TCRdb to the late 2010s). Some background on the complete study: Photon and proton radiation therapy were compared by the study for their immunological effects in patients with gastrointestinal tumors who developed high-grade lymphopenia. The cohort included 20 to 25 patients with gastrointestinal tumors who developed lymphopenia after receiving either photon or proton therapy. The goal of the study was to describe how the two radiation modalities differ in their effects on the immune system.

Library preparation employed the immunoSEQ multiplex PCR assay. Deep sequencing of rearranged TCR beta loci, alongside multiparametric flow cytometry, was used to profile T cell repertoires. Sourced from immuneACCESS, this table was stored by TCRdb with only in-frame sequences that have V and J called. A share of the clones is absent; for the studies checked, an unresolved V gene accounts for under half, and the remainder has no known explanation. The sample table records more than 20,000 clones; 84% of these occur just once. Roughly 23% of the sample lies in the top ten. Worth noting for this clone: It lacks a known antigen. Mismatch with germline at one junction end may stem from a read error.

The germline V gene specifies SGHAT as CDR1 and FQNNGV as CDR2. CDR3 length: 13 amino acids, cysteine to phenylalanine. The sequence is cut down to CDR3 DNA, 39 bases in frame from base 1. On the study overall, not on this receptor specifically: The survival association was assessed only in patients who died, and the authors presented better survival with proton therapy as a possibility rather than a demonstrated result. During treatment, patients who received proton therapy stayed relatively stable, whereas patients who received photon therapy lost naive T cells and TCR diversity and gained effector/memory populations. After the lymphocyte count nadir, repertoires from photon-treated patients showed oligoclonal expansion, particularly of CD8+ Temra cells, and this expansion drove the decline in diversity. Across the cohort, an inverse correlation was found between a larger post-nadir drop in TCR diversity and overall survival time among patients who died.

The source of this sequence is a middle-aged man with gastric cancer. This receptor chain uses TRBV11-2 and TRBJ1-3; the D segment cannot be called with confidence. Sequencing used peripheral blood, obtained from a patient treated with photon-based radiotherapy. The nucleotide sequence reads as follows: TGTGCCAGCAGCCAAGACCCTGGAGACACCATATATTTT. Translated, it reads CASSQDPGDTIYF.